The 19 T cell receptor beta chains given below trace back to one sample, sequenced in a study of identical twins. TCRdb itself ran the 5' RACE reads through MiXCR, one entry per CDR3 protein. The data show roughly 1,500,000 distinct CDR3 sequences, 25% to 35% seen once. The specimen was cord blood. Receptor source: a newborn girl in good health.

This clonotype was seen only a few times. Here the CDR3 reads CASSQEPGQGETSGSSYNEQFF. In DNA form, the CDR3 reads TGTGCCAGCAGCCAAGAACCCGGACAGGGGGAGACTAGCGGGTCCTCCTACAATGAGCAGTTCTTC. The chain links TRBV4-2 to TRBJ2-1; the D call may be TRBD1 or TRBD2 (10 bases each). The CDR3 runs 22 residues. Looked up from germline, CDR1 is LGHNA and CDR2 is YNFKEQ. The V gene lost 0 bases and the J gene lost 0 bases, with 27 bases spanning the gap.

The gene calls are TRBV20-1 and TRBJ2-1; TRBD2 might be the D (5 bases). The length of the CDR3 is 15 residues. CDR1 and CDR2 (germline): DFQATT, SNEGSKA (reference sequence). The V end was cut by 1 base, the J end by 4 bases, with 14 bases between. CDR3 bases: TGCAGTGCTAGAGTTGCTGGACTGAAATACAATGAGCAGTTCTTC. This codes for CSARVAGLKYNEQFF.

The chain recombines TRBV5-1 with TRBJ2-7; D might be TRBD1 (5 bases). CDR1 is SGHRS and CDR2 is YFSETQ in the germline V gene. The ends were cut back, 7 bases at V and 4 bases at J, with 15 bases in the middle. CDR3 length equals 13 residues. The chain's CDR3 is CASAQGASYEQYF. DNA of the CDR3: TGCGCCAGCGCGCAGGGTGCCTCGTACGAGCAGTACTTC.

This chain connects TRBV3-1 to TRBJ2-2; D is unclear. V was shortened by 1 base and J by 6 bases, with 15 bases between the two germline ends. The CDR3 spans 16 residues. Germline CDR1 reads LGHDT; CDR2 reads YNNKEL (reference sequence). For the CDR3, the DNA is TGTGCCAGCAGCCAAGGGAACAGTTTGAGGTCCGGGGAGCTGTTTTTT. This codes for CASSQGNSLRSGELFF.

The chain recombines TRBV7-9 with TRBJ1-2, with 7 bases identical to TRBD1. With 6 bases clipped from V and 0 bases from J, the junction kept 13 bases outside the gene matches. Germline V CDR1 and CDR2: SEHNR, FQNEAQ (reference sequence). The CDR3 is 17 residues long. CDR3: CASRHQPGQKTNYGYTF. CDR3 sequence (DNA): TGTGCCAGCAGACACCAACCGGGACAGAAGACTAACTATGGCTACACCTTC.

The J gene is TRBJ2-1, the V gene TRBV27, with D tentatively TRBD2 (6 bases). The J call may be wrong; the DNA end is better matched by TRBJ2-7. CDR3 length: 16 residues. Per the germline V gene, CDR1 is MNHEY and CDR2 is SMNVEV (reference sequence). The CDR3 here is CASSPRSGLRYNEQYF. Written as DNA, the CDR3 is TGTGCCAGCAGCCCACGGTCCGGACTACGCTACAATGAGCAGTACTTC.

V gene TRBV27 combines with J gene TRBJ1-2, with a possible D match to TRBD1 (5 bases). Germline CDR1 MNHEY, CDR2 SMNVEV (reference sequence). The CDR3 contains 15 residues. V was trimmed by 5 bases and J by 7 bases, leaving 20 bases between them. CDR3 loop: CASSTIGTFVSGYTF. CDR3 DNA sequence: TGTGCCAGCAGTACCATCGGGACTTTCGTGAGTGGCTACACCTTC.

Only one count was recorded for this clonotype. The V gene is TRBV3-1, the J gene TRBJ2-3; D is perhaps TRBD2 (5 bases). This CDR3 has 18 amino acids. Trimming pared 6 bases from V and 4 bases from J, leaving 26 bases between. The germline V gene has CDR1 LGHDT and CDR2 YNNKEL (reference sequence). The CDR3 bases are TGTGCCAGCAGTCGACTGTACCTAGCATCAGATGAGGCAGATACGCAGTATTTT. Translation: CASSRLYLASDEADTQYF.

The rearrangement joins TRBV12-3 or TRBV12-4 to TRBJ1-3; no reliable D call. V lost 4 bases and J 1 base, leaving 11 bases between the germline ends. CDR3 length: 15 amino acids. The CDR3 bases are TGTGCCAGCAGTTCCCGCATATATTCTGGAAACACCATATATTTT. It specifies CASSSRIYSGNTIYF.

The rearrangement uses TRBV28 and TRBJ1-4; maybe TRBD1 (6 bases). The germline V gene has CDR1 MDHEN and CDR2 SYDVKM. CDR3 length: 13 residues. Trimming cost V 8 bases and J 8 bases, with 15 bases left between them. The CDR3 region has the DNA TGTGCCAGCGGGGGTGGGGGGGGCGAAAAACTGTTTTTT. This sequence encodes CASGGGGGEKLFF.

This clonotype was detected only a few times. This chain links TRBV20-1 with TRBJ2-3; the D gene is possibly TRBD2 (5 bases). The CDR3 is 12 residues long. Trimming took off 3 bases at V and 6 bases at J, with 10 bases between the two ends. Per the germline V gene, CDR1 is DFQATT and CDR2 is SNEGSKA (reference sequence). CDR3 loop: CSARVTRDTQYF. The CDR3 region has the DNA TGCAGTGCTAGGGTTACTAGGGATACGCAGTATTTT.

The chain links TRBV4-2 to TRBJ1-2, with 7 nucleotides matching TRBD1. V shed 2 bases and J 7 bases; nucleotides not matched to a gene: 1. CDR1 is LGHNA and CDR2 is YNFKEQ in the germline V gene. The CDR3 has 12 amino acids. The CDR3 DNA sequence: TGTGCCAGCAGCCAACAGGGGGTTGGCTACACCTTC. This translates into CASSQQGVGYTF.

This clonotype showed up just a few times. The genes are TRBV20-1 and TRBJ2-1, with 13 bases matching TRBD2. Germline CDR1 is DFQATT and CDR2 is SNEGSKA (reference sequence). J was trimmed by 6 bases and V by 5 bases; bases with no gene match: 7. This CDR3 has 15 amino acids. CDR3 sequence (DNA): TGCAGTGCTCGACCAACTAGCGGGAGGGCCAATGAGCAGTTCTTC. This translates into CSARPTSGRANEQFF.

Concerning this clonotype itself: This sequence may be a read error, since a much larger clone differs from it by one base. J is TRBJ2-7 and V is TRBV6-6; 9 bases are a match to TRBD1. V was clipped by 6 bases and J by 0 bases; unmatched bases: 6. The germline V gene has CDR1 MNHNY and CDR2 SVGAGI (reference sequence). CDR3 length: 15 amino acids. The CDR3 protein is CASRPGTGSSYEQYF. In nucleotides, the CDR3 is TGTGCCAGCAGGCCCGGGACAGGGAGCTCCTACGAGCAGTACTTC.

The V and J genes are TRBV2 and TRBJ1-3; D not resolved. CDR3 size: 13 residues. Germline V CDR1 and CDR2: SNHLY, FYNNEI. V dropped 6 bases and J dropped 2 bases, with 8 bases sitting between them. CDR3 DNA: TGTGCCAGCAGCACGGGTACTGGAAACACCATATATTTT. Translation gives CASSTGTGNTIYF.

Concerning this clonotype itself: This may be a read error: a much more frequent sequence differs by one nucleotide. It is likely a read error, because the conserved phenylalanine at the end of the CDR3 is missing. This sequence joins TRBV28 and TRBJ2-4, with a possible D match to TRBD2 (6 bases). The ends were cut back, 0 bases at V and 3 bases at J, with 12 bases in the middle. CDR1 is MDHEN, CDR2 SYDVKM, per germline. This CDR3 spans 16 amino acids. The CDR3 DNA reads as TGTGCCAGCAGTTTATGGGGGGGACCCTACAAAAACATTCAGTACTTA. Protein sequence: CASSLWGGPYKNIQYL.

The V and J genes are TRBV9 and TRBJ2-1; D gene unclear. Germline V lookup: CDR1 SGDLS, CDR2 YYNGEE. This CDR3 region has 15 residues. Trimming removed 0 bases at V and 1 base at J, with 8 bases between. CDR3 nucleotides: TGTGCCAGCAGCGTAGACCAGCAATCCTACAATGAGCAGTTCTTC. Protein: CASSVDQQSYNEQFF.

This clonotype was detected only a few times. V and J are TRBV7-2 and TRBJ2-3, with TRBD2 as a possible D gene (6 bases). The V gene's germline CDR1 is SGHTA and CDR2 FQGNSA. V dropped 0 bases and J dropped 5 bases, with 18 bases sitting between them. The CDR3 has 17 amino acids. CDR3 region: CASSLALSASVGDTQYF. CDR3 DNA sequence: TGTGCCAGCAGCTTAGCGCTTTCGGCTAGCGTAGGAGATACGCAGTATTTT.

The gene calls are TRBV5-1 and TRBJ2-7, with D unresolved. Germline CDR1 reads SGHRS; CDR2 reads YFSETQ. V lost 2 bases, J lost 7 bases, and 13 bases lay in between. The CDR3 is made up of 13 amino acids. The CDR3 is CASSFSYPWEQYF. CDR3 sequence (DNA): TGCGCCAGCAGCTTTTCCTATCCTTGGGAGCAGTACTTC.